The rows below give T cell receptor beta chains drawn from one sample of a study of blood T cell repertoires in COVID-19. Sequenced by immunoSEQ multiplex PCR; TCRdb stores in-frame clones only, minus some. The data hold 150,000 to 200,000 clones, with approximately 82% observed a single time. Sequenced input: peripheral blood. The source of these receptors is a human donor with acute or convalescent COVID-19. The donor label of this sample is uncertain. Both conserved end residues are trimmed from each CDR3. A D gene is named only where the DNA matches it firmly.

ASSVQTGTYNEQF | TRBV9 | NA | TRBJ2-1
ASSPRTSGGYEQY | TRBV7-9 | TRBD2 | TRBJ2-7
ASSPADGGREQY | TRBV5-1 | NA | TRBJ2-7
ASSPGTEETQY | TRBV5-1 | TRBD1 | TRBJ2-5
ASSSTGNNQPQH | TRBV19 | NA | TRBJ1-5
AFRGANTEAF | TRBV10-1 | NA | TRBJ1-1
ASSPRMGQYTEAF | TRBV7-2 | TRBD1 | TRBJ1-1
ASSHGTGQF | TRBV3-1/TRBV3-2 | TRBD1 | TRBJ2-1
ASSLAVGQGRSEQF | TRBV5-1 | TRBD1 | TRBJ2-1
ASSPQVDTEAF | TRBV12-3/TRBV12-4 | NA | TRBJ1-1
ASSPRTGQETQY | TRBV18 | TRBD1 | TRBJ2-5
ASSALTGTGIGYT | TRBV7-2 | TRBD1 | TRBJ1-2
ASSPRQTLNTEAF | TRBV6-5 | NA | TRBJ1-1
ASSQTVKNIQY | TRBV11-2 | NA | TRBJ2-4
ASSVYGKPGANVLT | TRBV27 | NA | TRBJ2-6
ASSQAYGYEQY | TRBV3-1/TRBV3-2 | NA | TRBJ2-7